The present T cell receptor beta chain was sequenced within a study of T-cell reconstitution after alpha-beta-depleted transplantation in children. Overall study results and limits: Reportedly, roughly two months post-transplant, alpha-beta T cells arose from several hundred expanded graft clones.

As it was prepared, the TCRbeta library received unique molecular identifiers. One entry per CDR3 protein results from TCRdb running MiXCR on the PCR reads. Of 900,000 or so distinct CDR3 sequences listed, roughly 15% were seen once; the top ten hold just under 5%. For this clonotype: As yet, its antigen is unknown.

Germline V lookup: CDR1 SQVTM, CDR2 ANQGSEA. The CDR3 spans 16 residues. V was trimmed by 1 base and J by 0 bases, leaving 13 bases between them. The starting material was PBMCs, mostly from graft donor cells, obtained 360 days after TCRalphabeta/CD19-depleted stem cell transplant. The J gene is TRBJ1-3, the V gene TRBV29-1; D ambiguous. This receptor was identified in a male patient younger than 18 who had a stem cell transplant for acute lymphoblastic leukemia, so the T cells may come from the graft donor. The CDR3, as DNA: TGCAGCGTTGAAGTCGTCCCGGGTCTCTCTGGAAACACCATATATTTT. It specifies CSVEVVPGLSGNTIYF.